This T cell receptor (beta chain) originates from a study of CD8+CD57+ T cells in acquired aplastic anemia. As for the study in general: Quantities of DNA derived from sorted CD4+ and CD8+ cells averaged around 3 ug. Broader study findings: Patients shared approximately 30 CD8+ CDR3 sequences with controls. Controls did not differ significantly from patients in CD8+ Simpson's diversity.

Germline CDR1 SGHTA, CDR2 FQGTGA. The CDR3 loop spans 14 amino acids. Losses at the gene ends were 5 bases for V and 8 bases for J; bases not matched to a gene: 11. Details on this clonotype: Its antigen is unknown.

Genomic DNA, serving as template, underwent TCR beta VDJ and CDR3 profiling. TCRdb re-analysed the reads in MiXCR, keeping a single row per CDR3 protein. The profile shows 200,000 or so distinct CDR3 sequences, around 65% of them singletons. The chain carries TRBV7-3 and TRBJ1-2, with TRBD1 identical over 7 bases. The receptor was derived from a human donor with severe aplastic anemia or a healthy control (not recorded which). Sequences were obtained from sorted CD4+, CD8+, or CD8+CD57+ T cells (not recorded which) from PBMCs. The CDR3 region has the DNA TGTGCCAGCAGCCCGACGGGACAGCCGAGGGGCTACACCTTC. This sequence encodes CASSPTGQPRGYTF.